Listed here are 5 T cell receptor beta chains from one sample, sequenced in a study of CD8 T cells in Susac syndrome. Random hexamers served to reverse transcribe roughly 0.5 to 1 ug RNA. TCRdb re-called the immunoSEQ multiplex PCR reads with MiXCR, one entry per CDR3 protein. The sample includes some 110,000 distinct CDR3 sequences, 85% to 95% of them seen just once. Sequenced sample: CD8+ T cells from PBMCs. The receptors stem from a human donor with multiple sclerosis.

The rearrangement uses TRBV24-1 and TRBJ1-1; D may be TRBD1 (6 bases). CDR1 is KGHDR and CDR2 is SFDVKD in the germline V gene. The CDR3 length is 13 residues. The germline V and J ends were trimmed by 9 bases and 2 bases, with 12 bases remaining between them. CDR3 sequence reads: CATQQGYNTEAFF. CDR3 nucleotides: TGTGCCACCCAACAGGGTTATAACACTGAAGCTTTCTTT.

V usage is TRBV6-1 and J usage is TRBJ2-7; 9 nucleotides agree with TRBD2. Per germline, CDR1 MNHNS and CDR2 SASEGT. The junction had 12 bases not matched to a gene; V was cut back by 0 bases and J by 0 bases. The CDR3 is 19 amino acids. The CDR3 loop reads CASSEAWLAGRVSSYEQYV. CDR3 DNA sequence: TGTGCCAGCAGTGAAGCGTGGCTAGCGGGACGTGTAAGCTCCTACGAGCAGTACGTC.

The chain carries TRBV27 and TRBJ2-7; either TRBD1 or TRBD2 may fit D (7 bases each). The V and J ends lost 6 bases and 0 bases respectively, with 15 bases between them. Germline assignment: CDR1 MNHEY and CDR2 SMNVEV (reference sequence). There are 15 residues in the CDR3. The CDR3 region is CASSPDRTSSYEQYV. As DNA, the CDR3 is TGTGCCAGCAGCCCGGACAGGACTAGCTCCTACGAGCAGTACGTC.

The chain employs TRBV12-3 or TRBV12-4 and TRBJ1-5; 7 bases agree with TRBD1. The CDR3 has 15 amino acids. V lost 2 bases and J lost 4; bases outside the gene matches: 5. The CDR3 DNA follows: TGTGCCAGCAGTTTAACTCAGGGGGTTAATCAGCCCCAGCATTTT. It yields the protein CASSLTQGVNQPQHF.

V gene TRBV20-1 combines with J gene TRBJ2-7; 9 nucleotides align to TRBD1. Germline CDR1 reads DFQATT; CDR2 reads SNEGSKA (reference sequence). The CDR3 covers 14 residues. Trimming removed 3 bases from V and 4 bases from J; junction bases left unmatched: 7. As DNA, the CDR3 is TGCAGTGCTAGCCCACAGGGGGCCGGTTACGAGCAGTACTTC. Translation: CSASPQGAGYEQYF.